This T cell receptor (beta chain) was recorded in a study of cytomegalovirus exposure and HLA in healthy donors. Study-level results: Reportedly, a later analysis found an Asian-associated ancestry cluster had fewer N-insertions than the roughly 670-donor mean. Sequencing depth across donors, presence/absence analyses assumed, was roughly uniform. The authors reported that TCR beta sequences could predict HLA-A and HLA-B alleles. These predictions were accurate for most subjects in the first cohort. TRBV6-2, TRBV6-3 and some other V segments were excluded as indistinguishable.

A remark on this clone: The antigen remains undetermined.

In the PCR, 60 Vbeta and 13 Jbeta primers were used. Some clones are missing from TCRdb's copy, which holds only in-frame ones; the method was immunoSEQ multiplex PCR. The data show 160,000 or so clones, approximately 80% seen once. The CDR3 length is 13 residues. From germline, CDR1 is SGHKS and CDR2 YYEKEE (reference sequence). The J gene is TRBJ2-5, the V gene TRBV5-5; no clear D. The J call is uncertain, as TRBJ2-7 better fits the DNA end. The sequencing input was PBMCs. This receptor was obtained from a man aged 40-49 years in good health and CMV-seronegative. Here the CDR3 reads CASSLARSYEQYF. The CDR3 DNA reads TGTGCCAGCAGCTTGGCACGGTCCTACGAGCAGTACTTC.